This TCR beta chain was profiled in a study of T cell responses to AZD1222 COVID-19 vaccine. Findings of the study overall: AZD1222 recipients seropositive at baseline numbered only five to seven. White British donors predominated, females outnumbered males, and clonal diversity was possibly underestimated.

The ends were cut back, 3 bases at V and 0 bases at J, with 19 bases in the middle. Germline loops: CDR1 GTSNPN, CDR2 SVGIG (reference sequence). The CDR3 sequence is 17 residues long. Worth noting for this clone: What it binds is unknown.

Here immunoSEQ multiplex PCR was the method, and the copy in TCRdb shows in-frame clones only, minus some. The table records some 180,000 clones, roughly 89% of them present only once. The input for sequencing was peripheral blood, taken on day 0 of AZD1222 vaccination. The sequence came from an adult in good health. The rearrangement links TRBV30 to TRBJ2-3; D is undetermined. CDR3 sequence reads: CAWRNGRSLPSTDTQYF. CDR3 nucleotide sequence: TGTGCCTGGAGGAATGGGCGGTCGCTTCCTAGCACAGATACGCAGTATTTT.